One sample yielded the 8 T cell receptor beta chains listed below, sequenced in a study of OX40 agonist ivuxolimab in advanced cancers. Generated by immunoSEQ multiplex PCR, the TCRdb table keeps only in-frame clones and is missing some. Counted here are 45,000 to 60,000 clones, 85% to 90% occurring once; the ten biggest clones make up roughly 4.9%. The sample in question was CD4+ or CD8+ T cells sorted from blood, obtained in a trial of the OX40 agonist ivuxolimab. The receptors stem from an adult with an advanced solid tumor such as melanoma, head and neck, liver or kidney cancer.

This chain connects TRBV7-3 to TRBJ1-2, with 7 nucleotides matching TRBD1. The V and J ends lost 6 bases and 5 bases, in that order; junction bases with no gene match: 9. The CDR3 has 14 residues. CDR1 SGHTA and CDR2 FQGTGA come from the germline V gene. The CDR3 DNA is TGTGCCAGCAGTCAAACCGGGACAGATTATGGCTACACCTTC. As protein: CASSQTGTDYGYTF.

The chain carries TRBV2 and TRBJ2-7; TRBD1 matches at 11 bases. The CDR3 loop spans 15 amino acids. V lost 3 bases and J lost 2; bases outside the gene matches: 3. Germline CDR1 SNHLY, CDR2 FYNNEI. CDR3 nucleotides: TGTGCCAGCAGTGACACGGGACAGGGGGCCTACGAGCAGTACTTC. Protein sequence: CASSDTGQGAYEQYF. The whole variable domain, filled in from reference TRBV2 and TRBJ2-7, reads EPEVTQTPSHQVTQMGQEVILRCVPISNHLYFYWYRQILGQKVEFLVSFYNNEISEKSEIFDDQFSVERPDGSNFTLKIRSTKLEDSAMYFCASSDTGQGAYEQYFGPGTRLTVT.

The chain employs TRBV14 and TRBJ2-7; 8 positions agree with TRBD1. Trimming cost V 5 bases and J 3 bases; bases outside gene matches: 9. The CDR3 consists of 15 residues. Germline loops: CDR1 SGHDN, CDR2 FVKESK. CDR3 protein: CASSTYRGRDYEQYF. DNA of the CDR3: TGTGCCAGCAGCACTTACAGGGGGAGAGACTACGAGCAGTACTTC.

V is TRBV10-2 and J is TRBJ1-3; 9 nucleotides align to TRBD1. With V trimmed by 6 bases and J by 2 bases, 5 bases remained unmatched. There are 15 residues in the CDR3. In germline, CDR1 is WSHSY, CDR2 SAAADI. The chain's CDR3 is CASSWDRDAGNTIYF. CDR3 nucleotide sequence: TGCGCCAGCAGCTGGGACAGGGACGCTGGAAACACCATATATTTT.

This clone appeared a single time. The chain joins TRBV18 to TRBJ2-5, with 8 bases identical to TRBD1. This CDR3 has 17 residues. Per germline, CDR1 KGHSH and CDR2 LQKENI. Trimming took 3 bases from V and 5 from J; bases not matched to a gene: 14. The CDR3 nucleotides are TGTGCCAGCTCACCCGGGACAGGAGGGTACAGGGACGAGACCCAGTACTTC. Protein: CASSPGTGGYRDETQYF.

The V gene is TRBV4-1, the J gene TRBJ2-7; TRBD1 aligns across 10 bases. Germline CDR1 MGHRA, CDR2 YSYEKL. Trimming cost V 2 bases and J 3 bases; bases outside gene matches: 4. CDR3 length: 15 residues. CDR3 bases: TGCGCCAGCAGCCAATCGGGACAGGGGCTCTACGAGCAGTACTTC. Its protein product is CASSQSGQGLYEQYF.

This chain joins TRBV5-1 and TRBJ2-7, with 9 bases lining up with TRBD1. V lost 0 bases, J lost 0 bases, and 4 bases stayed unmatched. This CDR3 has 16 residues. Looked up from germline, CDR1 is SGHRS and CDR2 is YFSETQ. CDR3 sequence (DNA): TGCGCCAGCAGCTTGGTAGGGACAGGGCTCTCCTACGAGCAGTACTTC. It is translated as CASSLVGTGLSYEQYF. The full variable domain, rest sourced from reference TRBV5-1 and TRBJ2-7, is KAGVTQTPRYLIKTRGQQVTLSCSPISGHRSVSWYQQTPGQGLQFLFEYFSETQRNKGNFPGRFSGRQFSNSRSEMNVSTLELGDSALYLCASSLVGTGLSYEQYFGPGTRLTVT.

CDR3 region: CASSSSGRALYEQYF. Here the CDR3 DNA reads TGTGCCAGCAGCAGTAGCGGGAGGGCCTTATACGAGCAGTACTTC. The chain employs TRBV5-4 and TRBJ2-7; 11 bases agree with TRBD2. The germline V gene has CDR1 SGHNT and CDR2 YYREEE (reference sequence). The CDR3 is made up of 15 amino acids. V lost 4 bases to trimming and J lost 4 bases; unmatched junction nucleotides: 7.